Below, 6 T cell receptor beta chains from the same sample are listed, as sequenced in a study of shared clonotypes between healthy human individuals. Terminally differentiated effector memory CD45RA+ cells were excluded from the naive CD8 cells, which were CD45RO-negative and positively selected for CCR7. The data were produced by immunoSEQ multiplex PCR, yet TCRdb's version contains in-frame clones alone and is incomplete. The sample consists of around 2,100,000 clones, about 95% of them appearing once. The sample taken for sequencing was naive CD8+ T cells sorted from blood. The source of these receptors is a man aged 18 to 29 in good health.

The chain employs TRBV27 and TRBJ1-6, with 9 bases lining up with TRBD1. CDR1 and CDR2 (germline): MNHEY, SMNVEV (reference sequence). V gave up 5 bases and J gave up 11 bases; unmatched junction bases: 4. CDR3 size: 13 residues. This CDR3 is CASSADRGPPLHF. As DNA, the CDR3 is TGTGCCAGCAGTGCGGACAGGGGCCCACCCCTCCACTTT.

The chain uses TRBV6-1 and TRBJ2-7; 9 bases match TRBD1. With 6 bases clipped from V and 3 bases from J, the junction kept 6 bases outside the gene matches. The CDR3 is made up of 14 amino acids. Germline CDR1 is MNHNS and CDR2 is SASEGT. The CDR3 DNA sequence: TGTGCCAGCAGACCGGGACAGGGTGTCTACGAGCAGTACTTC. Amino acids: CASRPGQGVYEQYF.

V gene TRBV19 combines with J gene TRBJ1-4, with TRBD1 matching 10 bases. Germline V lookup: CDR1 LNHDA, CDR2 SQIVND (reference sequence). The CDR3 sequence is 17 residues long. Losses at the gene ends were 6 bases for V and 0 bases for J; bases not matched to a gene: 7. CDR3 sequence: CASSPGQGFATNEKLFF. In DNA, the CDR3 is TGTGCCAGTAGCCCGGGACAGGGGTTCGCAACTAATGAAAAACTGTTTTTT.

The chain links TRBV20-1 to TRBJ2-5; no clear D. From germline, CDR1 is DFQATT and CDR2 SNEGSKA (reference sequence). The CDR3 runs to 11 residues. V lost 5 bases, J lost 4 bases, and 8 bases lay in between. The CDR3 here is CSASGTETQYF. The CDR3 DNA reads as TGCAGTGCTTCAGGTACAGAGACCCAGTACTTC.

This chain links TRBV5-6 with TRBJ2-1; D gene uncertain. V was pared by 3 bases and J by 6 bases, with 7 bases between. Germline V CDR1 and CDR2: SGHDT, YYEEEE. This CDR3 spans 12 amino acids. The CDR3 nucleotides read TGTGCCAGCAGCTCCCACGGCAATGAGCAGTTCTTC. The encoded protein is CASSSHGNEQFF.

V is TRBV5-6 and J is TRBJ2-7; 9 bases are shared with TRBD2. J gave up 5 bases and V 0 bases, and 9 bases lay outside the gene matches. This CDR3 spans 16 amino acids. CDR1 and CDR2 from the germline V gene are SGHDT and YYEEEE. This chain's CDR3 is CASSLGNTLAGDEQYF. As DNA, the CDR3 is TGTGCCAGCAGCTTGGGGAATACCTTAGCGGGAGACGAGCAGTACTTC.